This T cell receptor (beta chain) was documented in a study of vaccination effects on CD4 cells after COVID-19. Study background: Viral peptide pools were used in the ViraFEST assay to expand antigen-specific CD4+ T cells, and sequencing came afterward. Study observations and caveats: After vaccination, at late timepoints, clones induced by infection and by vaccine contracted markedly.

Once cultured for approximately ten days, the cells underwent separation to obtain CD4+ T cells. Of the BNT162b2 and mRNA-1273 vaccines, participants received two doses of one or the other. Neither prior SARS-CoV-2 infection nor positive nucleocapsid antibodies were present in the vaccine recipients. Only in-frame clones appear in the TCRdb table, and some are missing; sequencing was by immunoSEQ multiplex PCR. The table records under 70,000 clones, 70% to 85% of them present only once. Remarks on this clone: The antigen remains unidentified.

This CDR3 is 16 amino acids long. Germline CDR1 and CDR2: LNHNV and YYDKDF (reference sequence). V was cut by 1 base and J by 8 bases, with 17 bases left in between. The source of this sequence is a human donor who received a COVID-19 vaccine. The input for sequencing was CD4+ T cells from PBMCs cultured without peptide, taken after COVID-19 vaccination. The chain has TRBV15 and TRBJ1-4; TRBD1 might be the D (6 bases). The chain's CDR3 is CATSRASRGQFEKLFF. The CDR3 DNA follows: TGTGCCACCAGCAGAGCCTCCCGGGGGCAGTTCGAAAAACTGTTTTTT.